Below, 4 T cell receptor beta chains from the same sample are listed, as sequenced in a study of T cells after yellow fever vaccination. Using its own MiXCR run on the 5' RACE reads, TCRdb lists one record per CDR3 protein. This repertoire shows about 210,000 distinct CDR3 sequences, under 3.5% found once; its top ten account for roughly 3.2%. The starting material was CD4+ T cells sorted from PBMCs, obtained 10 days after the yellow fever booster vaccination. These receptors all stem from a man younger than 35 who received the YFV17D yellow fever vaccine.

This clonotype has just a few counts. The chain combines TRBV5-6 with TRBJ2-7; maybe TRBD1 (6 bases). V lost 4 bases and J lost 4, with 15 bases in between. Germline V lookup: CDR1 SGHDT, CDR2 YYEEEE. The CDR3 loop spans 14 amino acids. CDR3 DNA: TGTGCCAGCAGCCAAAGTGACAGGAGATACGAGCAGTACGTC. As protein: CASSQSDRRYEQYV.

This chain connects TRBV18 to TRBJ2-6; D might be TRBD2 (6 bases). The CDR3 runs 17 residues. The V end lost 5 bases, the J end lost 0 bases, and 14 bases lay between the germline ends. Germline CDR1 reads KGHSH; CDR2 reads LQKENI. The CDR3 bases are TGTGCCAGCTCAACGGGACTGATAGTCTCTGGGGCCAACGTCCTGACTTTC. It specifies CASSTGLIVSGANVLTF.

This clonotype was observed a few times. This sequence joins TRBV4-1 and TRBJ2-5; 8 bases fit TRBD1. CDR1 and CDR2 from the germline V gene are MGHRA and YSYEKL. The CDR3 spans 14 residues. The V gene end was trimmed by 2 bases and the J gene end by 6 bases; junction bases not matched to a gene: 5. This CDR3 is CASSQPTGGKTQYF. The CDR3 nucleotides read TGCGCCAGCAGCCAACCTACAGGGGGGAAGACCCAGTACTTC.

This clonotype was detected many times. The rearrangement joins TRBV4-3 to TRBJ1-4; D ambiguous. The CDR3 is 16 amino acids. V lost 1 base and J lost 0, with 9 bases in between. Germline V CDR1 and CDR2: LGHNA, YSLEER. The CDR3 DNA sequence: TGCGCCAGCAGCCAAGGTCCGCCAACAACTAATGAAAAACTGTTTTTT. This codes for CASSQGPPTTNEKLFF.